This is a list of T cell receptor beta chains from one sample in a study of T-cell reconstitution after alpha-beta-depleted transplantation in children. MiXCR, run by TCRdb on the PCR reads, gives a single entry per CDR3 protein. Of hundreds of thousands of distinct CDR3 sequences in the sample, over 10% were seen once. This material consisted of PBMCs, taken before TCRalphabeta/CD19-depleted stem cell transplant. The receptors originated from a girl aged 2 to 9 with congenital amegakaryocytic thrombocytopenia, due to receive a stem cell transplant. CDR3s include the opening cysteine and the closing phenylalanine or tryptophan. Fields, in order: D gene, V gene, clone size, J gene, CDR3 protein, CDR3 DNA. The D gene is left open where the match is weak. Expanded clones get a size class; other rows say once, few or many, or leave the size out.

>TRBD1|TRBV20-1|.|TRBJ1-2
CSASGEGAGNTVYTF
TGCAGTGCCTCCGGGGAGGGGGCAGGAAATACGGTCTACACCTTC
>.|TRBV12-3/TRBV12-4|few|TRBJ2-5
CASSFSGRQETQYF
TGTGCCAGCAGTTTTTCCGGGAGACAAGAGACCCAGTACTTC
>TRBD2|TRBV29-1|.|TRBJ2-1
CSVERRLAGPEQFF
TGCAGCGTTGAAAGGCGGCTAGCGGGGCCAGAGCAGTTCTTC
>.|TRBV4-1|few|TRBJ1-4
CASSQGPHEKLFF
TGCGCCAGCAGCCAAGGACCTCATGAAAAACTGTTTTTT
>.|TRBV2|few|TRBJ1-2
CASSDAWEGLNYGYTF
TGTGCCAGCAGTGATGCATGGGAGGGCCTTAACTATGGCTACACCTTC
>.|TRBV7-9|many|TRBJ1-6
CASSPQNSPLHF
TGTGCCAGCAGCCCTCAGAATTCACCCCTCCACTTT
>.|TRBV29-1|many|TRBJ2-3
CSVGAPGQSSKQYF
TGCAGCGTTGGTGCGCCAGGCCAATCTAGTAAGCAGTATTTT
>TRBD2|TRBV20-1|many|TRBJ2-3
CSATGTSGTYTQYF
TGCAGTGCTACCGGGACTAGCGGCACATATACGCAGTATTTT
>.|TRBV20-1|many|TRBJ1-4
CSALYATNEKLFF
TGCAGTGCGCTATACGCAACTAATGAAAAACTGTTTTTT
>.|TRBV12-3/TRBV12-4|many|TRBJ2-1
CASSPYRQGNNEQFF
TGTGCCAGCAGTCCCTATCGGCAGGGTAACAATGAGCAGTTCTTC
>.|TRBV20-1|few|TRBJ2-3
CSAYDTRLVTQYF
TGCAGTGCTTACGATACAAGACTAGTGACGCAGTATTTT
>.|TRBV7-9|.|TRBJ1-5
CASSLADTNQPQHF
TGTGCCAGCAGCTTAGCAGACACCAATCAGCCCCAGCATTTT
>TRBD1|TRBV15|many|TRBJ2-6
CATSGEGQGSGANVLTF
TGTGCCACCAGCGGAGAGGGACAGGGCTCAGGGGCCAACGTCCTGACTTTC
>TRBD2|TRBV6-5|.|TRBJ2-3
CASFSGSPPNTQYF
TGTGCCAGCTTTAGCGGGAGCCCTCCCAATACGCAGTATTTT
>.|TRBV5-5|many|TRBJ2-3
CASAVSGFSDTQYF
TGTGCCAGCGCCGTATCCGGGTTCTCAGATACGCAGTATTTT
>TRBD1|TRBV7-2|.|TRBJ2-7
CASSAQGDRVYEQYF
TGTGCCAGCAGCGCCCAAGGGGACAGAGTATACGAGCAGTACTTC
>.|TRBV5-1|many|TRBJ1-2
CASSLDPQGDYGYTF
TGCGCCAGCAGCTTGGATCCACAGGGTGACTATGGCTACACCTTC